This T cell receptor beta chain was sequenced during a study of cytomegalovirus exposure and HLA in healthy donors. This clone showed up just a few times. What it recognizes is unknown. Overall study findings and caveats: V- and J-gene trimming in TCR beta was tied to a missense DCLRE1C variant by an analysis performed later. Specificity of a few CMV-associated chains for CMV antigens was verified in vitro. Per published reports, the classifier diagnosed cytomegalovirus status with high specificity and sensitivity. Productive status was seen about 90% or about 30% of the time for most TCR beta V segments in an earlier analysis.

60 Vbeta and 13 Jbeta primers were used in PCR. The protocol was immunoSEQ multiplex PCR, while the TCRdb copy is restricted to in-frame clones and leaves out a portion. The sample consists of 150,000 to 200,000 clones, roughly three quarters of them appearing once. The CDR3 runs to 14 residues. CDR1 is MNHEY, CDR2 SMNVEV, per germline (reference sequence). V dropped 5 bases and J dropped 0 bases, with 10 bases sitting between them. J is TRBJ1-1 and V is TRBV27; D may be TRBD1 (6 bases). This TCR was sampled from a woman aged 50 to 60 in good health and CMV-seronegative. What was sequenced was PBMCs. The CDR3 protein is CASSIQGLNTEAFF. The CDR3 DNA reads as TGTGCCAGCAGTATACAGGGTTTGAACACTGAAGCTTTCTTT.